This T cell receptor beta chain was identified in a study of blood T cell repertoires in COVID-19. Study details: In each case, the material was cDNA or gDNA derived from T cells, B-cell-depleted T cells, or PBMCs.

The authors' processing: Amplifying reference gene primers gave estimates of nucleated cell counts. Only in-frame clones appear in the TCRdb table, and some are missing; sequencing was by immunoSEQ multiplex PCR. V and J calls and clone size are as listed in that table; D and trimming were resolved from the DNA. The repertoire holds about 140,000 clones, with 75% to 90% as singletons. After removal of 2 bases from V and 6 bases from J, the junction contained 9 bases not matched to a gene. The length of the CDR3 is 16 residues. The germline V gene encodes CDR1 LGHNT and CDR2 FRNRAP. The rearrangement joins TRBV12-5 to TRBJ2-3; 9 bases agree with TRBD2. The receptor was isolated from a woman in her forties or fifties with acute or convalescent COVID-19. Sequenced: peripheral blood. The CDR3, as DNA: TGTGCTAGTGGTTTGATTGCGGGAGGGCCGGGGGATACGCAGTATTTT. Its protein product is CASGLIAGGPGDTQYF.